The clone carrying this T cell receptor beta chain came up many times. Its target is not known. These data come from a study of Graves' ophthalmopathy and Graves' hyperthyroidism. Study results and caveats: Ophthalmopathy progression cases were predicted by the model with roughly 68% sensitivity and 72.22% specificity.

The authors amplified TCR beta CDR3 regions, and they did so from RNA transcripts for repertoire sequencing. The workflow started with a first-round RT-PCR run with HTBI primers and then moved on to a second-round multiplex PCR. TCRdb called the multiplex PCR reads again in MiXCR, with one record for every CDR3 protein. Of about 1.2 million distinct CDR3 sequences in the sample, less than 45% are singletons; the top ten hold around 10%. This receptor was identified in an adult man with Graves' hyperthyroidism. The sequencing sample was made of peripheral blood or thyroid tissue (not recorded which).

DNA of the CDR3: TGTGCCAGCAGCACCGAGAACCCGGGACAGAATTCACCCCTCCACTTT. Encoded protein: CASSTENPGQNSPLHF. The chain carries TRBV9 and TRBJ1-6, with 7 nucleotides matching TRBD1. The germline V gene encodes CDR1 SGDLS and CDR2 YYNGEE. After removal of 4 bases from V and 7 bases from J, the junction contained 11 bases not matched to a gene. The CDR3 spans 16 residues.